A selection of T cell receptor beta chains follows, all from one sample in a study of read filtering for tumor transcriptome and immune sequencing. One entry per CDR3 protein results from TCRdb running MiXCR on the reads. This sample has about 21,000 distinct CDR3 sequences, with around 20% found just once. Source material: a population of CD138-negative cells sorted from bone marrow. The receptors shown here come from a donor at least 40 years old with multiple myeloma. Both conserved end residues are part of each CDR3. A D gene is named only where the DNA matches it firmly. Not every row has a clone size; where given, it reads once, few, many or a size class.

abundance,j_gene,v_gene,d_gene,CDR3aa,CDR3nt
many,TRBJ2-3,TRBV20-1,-,CSATPAQDTQYF,TGCAGTGCTACACCCGCTCAGGATACGCAGTATTTT
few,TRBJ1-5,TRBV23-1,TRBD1,CASIPNQGGQPQHF,TGCGCCAGCATCCCAAACCAGGGGGGTCAGCCCCAGCATTTT
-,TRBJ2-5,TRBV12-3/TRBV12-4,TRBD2,CASRRGLAGGETQYF,TGTGCCAGCAGACGCGGACTAGCGGGAGGAGAGACCCAGTACTTC
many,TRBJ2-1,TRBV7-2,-,CASSPRREYNEQFF,TGTGCCAGCAGCCCCAGGAGGGAGTACAATGAGCAGTTCTTC
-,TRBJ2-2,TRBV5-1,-,CASSLLTPNTGELFF,TGCGCCAGCAGCTTGCTGACGCCGAACACCGGGGAGCTGTTTTTT
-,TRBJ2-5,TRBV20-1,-,CSAREHSQETQYF,TGCAGTGCTAGAGAGCATTCCCAAGAGACCCAGTACTTC
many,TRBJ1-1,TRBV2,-,CASRVPMNTEAFF,TGTGCCAGCAGGGTCCCCATGAACACTGAAGCTTTCTTT
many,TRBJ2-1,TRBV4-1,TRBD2,CASSQFLAGGEEQFF,TGCGCCAGCAGCCAATTTCTAGCGGGGGGCGAAGAGCAGTTCTTC
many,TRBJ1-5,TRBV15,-,CATSRDRGANQPQHF,TGTGCCACCAGCAGAGATCGGGGGGCGAATCAGCCCCAGCATTTT
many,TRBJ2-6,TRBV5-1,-,CATRGPFSGANVLTF,TGCGCCACGCGGGGCCCTTTCTCTGGGGCCAACGTCCTGACTTTC
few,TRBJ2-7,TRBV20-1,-,CSASPYEQYF,TGCAGTGCTAGCCCCTACGAGCAGTACTTC
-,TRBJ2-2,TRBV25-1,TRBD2,CASSDTSGNAGELFF,TGTGCCAGCAGTGATACTAGCGGGAACGCCGGGGAGCTGTTTTTT
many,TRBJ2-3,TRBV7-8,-,CASSPRGDTQYF,TGTGCCAGCAGCCCACGCGGAGATACGCAGTATTTT
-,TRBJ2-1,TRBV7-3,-,CASSPAGTRGMDEQFF,TGTGCCAGCAGCCCGGCCGGGACAAGGGGCATGGATGAGCAGTTCTTC
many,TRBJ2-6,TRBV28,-,CASSLGSVSGANVLTF,TGTGCCAGCAGCCTAGGGAGCGTCTCTGGGGCCAACGTCCTGACTTTC
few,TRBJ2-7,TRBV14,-,CASSQGGFTYEQYF,TGTGCCAGCAGCCAAGGAGGGTTTACCTACGAGCAGTACTTC
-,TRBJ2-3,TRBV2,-,CPSSQAGQPDTQYF,TGTCCCAGCAGTCAAGCGGGACAACCAGATACGCAGTATTTT
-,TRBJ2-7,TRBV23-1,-,CASSPAGLNYEQYF,TGCGCCAGCAGTCCTGCCGGCCTGAACTACGAGCAGTACTTC
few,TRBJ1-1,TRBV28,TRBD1,CASSLVRTGGRGTEAFF,TGTGCCAGCAGTTTAGTACGGACAGGGGGTCGGGGCACTGAAGCTTTCTTT
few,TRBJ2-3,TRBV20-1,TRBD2,CSALLRLAGGDTQYF,TGCAGTGCTCTTCTGAGACTAGCGGGAGGAGATACGCAGTATTTT
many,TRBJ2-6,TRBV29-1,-,CSVDRYSGANVLTF,TGCAGCGTTGACAGATACTCTGGGGCCAACGTCCTGACTTTC
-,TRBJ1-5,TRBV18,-,CASSPSRGKEPQHF,TGTGCCAGCTCACCTTCGAGGGGGAAGGAGCCCCAGCATTTT
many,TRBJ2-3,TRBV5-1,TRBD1,CASSSQGAGDTQYF,TGCGCCAGCAGCTCGCAGGGGGCAGGAGATACGCAGTATTTT
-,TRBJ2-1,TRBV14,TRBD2,CASRGLAGVDEQFF,TGTGCCAGCAGGGGACTAGCGGGAGTCGATGAGCAGTTCTTC
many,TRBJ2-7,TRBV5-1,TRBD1,CASARDSYEQYF,TGCGCCAGCGCCCGGGACAGCTACGAGCAGTACTTC
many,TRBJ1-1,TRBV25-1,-,CASSESGWHTEAFF,TGTGCCAGCAGTGAATCGGGGTGGCACACTGAAGCTTTCTTT
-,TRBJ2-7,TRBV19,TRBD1,CASRRTGDRYEQYF,TGTGCCAGTAGAAGGACAGGGGACCGGTACGAGCAGTACTTC
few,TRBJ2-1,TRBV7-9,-,CASSLGSNEQFF,TGTGCCAGCAGCTTAGGGAGCAATGAGCAGTTCTTC
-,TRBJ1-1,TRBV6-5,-,CASTRGRRNTEAFF,TGTGCCAGCACCCGCGGACGGAGGAACACTGAAGCTTTCTTT
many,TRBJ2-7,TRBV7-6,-,CASSPGRLGYEQYF,TGTGCCAGCAGCCCAGGAAGGTTAGGGTACGAGCAGTACTTC
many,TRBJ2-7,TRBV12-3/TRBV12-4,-,CASAGYEQYF,TGTGCCAGCGCCGGCTACGAGCAGTACTTC
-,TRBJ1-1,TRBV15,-,CATSRDKGTANTEAFF,TGTGCCACCAGCAGAGATAAGGGAACGGCAAACACTGAAGCTTTCTTT
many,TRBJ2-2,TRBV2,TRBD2,CASKRLAGGTGELFF,TGTGCCAGCAAAAGACTAGCGGGAGGTACCGGGGAGCTGTTTTTT
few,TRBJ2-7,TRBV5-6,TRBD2,CASSFASGNNYEQYF,TGTGCCAGCAGCTTCGCTAGCGGGAATAATTACGAGCAGTACTTC
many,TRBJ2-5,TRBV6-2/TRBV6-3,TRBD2,CASSYSGGRALETQYF,TGTGCCAGCAGTTACAGTGGCGGGAGGGCTCTCGAGACCCAGTACTTC
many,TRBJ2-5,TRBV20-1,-,CSVDQETQYF,TGCAGTGTCGACCAAGAGACCCAGTACTTC
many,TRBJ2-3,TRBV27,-,CASRPQGSRADTQYF,TGTGCCAGCAGGCCACAGGGATCTAGGGCAGATACGCAGTATTTT
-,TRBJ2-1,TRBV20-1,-,CSARAELPSSHNGQFF,TGCAGTGCTAGAGCTGAGCTCCCGAGCTCCCACAATGGGCAGTTCTTC
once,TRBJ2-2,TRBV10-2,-,CASSHLSAANTGELFF,TGCGCCAGCAGTCATTTAAGTGCTGCGAACACCGGGGAGCTGTTTTTT
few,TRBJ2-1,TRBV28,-,CASSLLGRRQFF,TGTGCCAGCAGTTTACTGGGACGGAGGCAGTTCTTC
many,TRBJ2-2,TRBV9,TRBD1,CASRFRGRGGELFF,TGTGCCAGCAGATTCAGGGGGCGCGGCGGGGAGCTGTTTTTT
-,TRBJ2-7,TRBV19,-,CASSRQHNYEQYF,TGTGCCAGTAGTAGACAGCATAACTACGAGCAGTACTTC
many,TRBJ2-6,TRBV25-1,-,CASRGSGANVLTF,TGTGCCAGCAGGGGCTCTGGGGCCAACGTCCTGACTTTC
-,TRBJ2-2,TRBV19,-,CASSRGAGGTGELFF,TGTGCCAGTAGTCGCGGGGCGGGCGGCACCGGGGAGCTGTTTTTT
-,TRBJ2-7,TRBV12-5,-,CASGPTGSTYEQYF,TGTGCTAGTGGCCCAACAGGTTCCACCTACGAGCAGTACTTC
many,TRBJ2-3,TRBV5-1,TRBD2,CASSDTSGTTDTQYF,TGCGCCAGCAGCGACACTAGCGGCACCACAGATACGCAGTATTTT
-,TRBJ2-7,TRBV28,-,CASRGSGGGAEQYF,TGTGCCAGCAGAGGCTCCGGCGGCGGGGCCGAGCAGTACTTC
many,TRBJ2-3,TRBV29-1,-,CSVEESAPDTQYF,TGCAGCGTTGAAGAATCCGCTCCCGATACGCAGTATTTT
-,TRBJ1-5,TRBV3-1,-,CASSHRPLAGDHRPQHF,TGTGCCAGCAGCCACCGCCCCCTTGCAGGGGATCACCGGCCCCAGCATTTT
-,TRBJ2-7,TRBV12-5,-,CASVQLWDGTYELYF,TGTGCTAGTGTCCAACTCTGGGACGGGACCTACGAGCTGTACTTC
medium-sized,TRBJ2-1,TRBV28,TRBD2,CASRGLGSGSSYNEQFF,TGTGCCAGCAGGGGATTGGGCAGCGGGAGCTCCTACAATGAGCAGTTCTTC
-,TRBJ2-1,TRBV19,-,CASSIGVSEQFF,TGTGCCAGTAGTATAGGAGTGTCTGAGCAGTTCTTC
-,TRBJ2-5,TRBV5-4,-,CASSGGGGSQETQYF,TGTGCCAGCAGTGGAGGGGGCGGTTCACAAGAGACCCAGTACTTC
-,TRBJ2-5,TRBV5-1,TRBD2,CASSTTSGSVSQYF,TGCGCCAGCAGCACGACTAGCGGGTCTGTGTCCCAGTACTTC
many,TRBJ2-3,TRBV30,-,CAWARGVGSDTQYF,TGTGCCTGGGCTCGTGGGGTAGGGTCAGATACGCAGTATTTT